These 27 T cell receptor beta chains share one sample of origin, sequenced in a study of control samples from healthy donors and cancer patients (dated by TCRdb to 2018 to 2021). The library was made by the immunoSEQ multiplex PCR assay. TCRdb re-hosts the immuneACCESS table, in-frame sequences only. Its copies lack some clones; in the studies checked, an unresolved V gene accounts for under half of them, and the cause for the rest is not known. This sample has 150,000 to 190,000 clones in its table, and roughly 93% of those were observed once. Over 2% of the sample lies in the top ten. The sequencing input was blood. The receptors derive from a man aged 50 or older in good health.

This chain uses TRBV5-4 with TRBJ2-2, with 9 nucleotides matching TRBD2. V was clipped by 0 bases and J by 2 bases; unmatched bases: 2. Germline CDR1 SGHNT, CDR2 YYREEE (reference sequence). The CDR3 sequence is 16 residues long. The DNA for the CDR3 is TGTGCCAGCAGCTTGGGCGGGAGGGTCAACACCGGGGAGCTGTTTTTT. This gives the protein CASSLGGRVNTGELFF.

The chain combines TRBV19 with TRBJ1-2; no firm D call. Germline V gene sequence: CDR1 LNHDA, CDR2 SQIVND (reference sequence). This CDR3 is 14 amino acids long. V was shortened by 3 bases and J by 8 bases, with 16 bases between the two germline ends. CDR3: CASSIRPERRGYTF. The CDR3 nucleotides read TGTGCCAGTAGTATTCGACCTGAAAGGAGGGGCTACACCTTC.

V is TRBV25-1 and J is TRBJ2-1; possibly TRBD1 for D (6 bases). The length of the CDR3 is 15 residues. Trimming took off 8 bases at V and 0 bases at J, with 14 bases between the two ends. Germline V gene data show CDR1 as MGHDK and CDR2 as SYGVNS. This CDR3 is CASHPGVSSYNEQFF. CDR3 sequence (DNA): TGTGCCAGCCATCCAGGGGTCTCCTCCTACAATGAGCAGTTCTTC.

The chain is built from TRBV28 and TRBJ1-2, with D hard to call. The CDR3 consists of 13 residues. CDR1 is MDHEN and CDR2 is SYDVKM in the germline V gene. V was cut by 4 bases and J by 5 bases, with 11 bases left in between. In nucleotides, the CDR3 is TGTGCCAGCAGTTACCCTCCAGCGTATGGCTACACCTTC. Translating it yields CASSYPPAYGYTF.

This rearrangement joins TRBV30 to TRBJ1-5; D is unresolved. From germline, CDR1 is GTSNPN and CDR2 SVGIG (reference sequence). CDR3 length equals 13 residues. The V gene lost 5 bases and the J gene lost 0 bases, with 8 bases spanning the gap. The CDR3 nucleotides are TGTGCCTGGCAGCCTGGTAGCAATCAGCCCCAGCATTTT. Translation gives CAWQPGSNQPQHF.

The V call is TRBV10-2, the J call TRBJ1-4; D call uncertain. V lost 2 bases and J lost 8, with 12 bases in between. This CDR3 has 14 residues. Germline CDR1 WSHSY, CDR2 SAAADI. For the CDR3, the DNA is TGCGCCAGCAGTGAGGGAGTCTTTAGGGAAAAACTGTTTTTT. The encoded protein is CASSEGVFREKLFF.

The chain recombines TRBV10-2 with TRBJ1-1, with 9 nucleotides matching TRBD1. The germline V gene encodes CDR1 WSHSY and CDR2 SAAADI. V dropped 5 bases and J dropped 4; count of bases not matched to a gene: 5. The CDR3 is made up of 14 amino acids. DNA for the CDR3: TGCGCCAGCAGTTTGCCGGGACAGGGCACTGAAGCTTTCTTT. Protein sequence: CASSLPGQGTEAFF.

The V call is TRBV13, the J call TRBJ1-3; D is undetermined. The germline V and J ends were trimmed by 5 bases and 0 bases, with 5 bases remaining between them. The germline V gene has CDR1 PRHDT and CDR2 FYEKMQ (reference sequence). This CDR3 comprises 13 residues. The CDR3 is CASSPPSGNTIYF. The CDR3 nucleotides are TGTGCCAGCAGCCCCCCCTCTGGAAACACCATATATTTT.

V and J are TRBV11-3 and TRBJ2-7; TRBD1 aligns across 7 bases. The CDR3 sequence is 14 residues long. Germline CDR1 is SGHNT and CDR2 is YENEEA. The V gene end was trimmed by 1 base and the J gene end by 3 bases; junction bases not matched to a gene: 3. The CDR3 spells CASSLGDRHYEQYF. The CDR3 DNA reads TGTGCCAGCAGCTTAGGGGACAGACACTACGAGCAGTACTTC.

The chain carries TRBV11-2 and TRBJ2-4; D may be TRBD2 (6 bases). The CDR3 totals 17 residues. Per the germline V gene, CDR1 is SGHAT and CDR2 is FQNNGV. V lost 1 base to trimming and J lost 2 bases, with 15 bases between them. Here the CDR3 reads CASSLVWASATKNIQYF. As DNA, the CDR3 is TGTGCCAGCAGCTTAGTTTGGGCTAGCGCTACCAAAAACATTCAGTACTTC.

The chain recombines TRBV10-3 with TRBJ2-5; 8 bases are a match to TRBD2. This CDR3 comprises 12 residues. The germline V gene encodes CDR1 ENHRY and CDR2 SYGVKD. The V and J ends lost 8 bases and 5 bases, in that order; junction bases with no gene match: 4. CDR3 nucleotide sequence: TGTGCCATCGGGACTAGTACCGAGACCCAGTACTTC. Translated: CAIGTSTETQYF.

The rearrangement joins TRBV3-1 (or the pseudogene TRBV3-2) to TRBJ1-2, with D unclear. Trimming stripped 5 bases from V and 4 bases from J, with 8 bases between. The CDR3 spans 12 residues. Germline CDR1 is LGHDT and CDR2 is YNNKEL (reference sequence). The CDR3 loop is CASSDRLYGYTF. In nucleotides, the CDR3 is TGTGCCAGCAGCGACCGCCTCTATGGCTACACCTTC.

Comments on this clone: Different DNA sequences within this sample yield the same CDR3. V gene TRBV7-2 combines with J gene TRBJ2-7; no clear D. The CDR3 loop spans 11 amino acids. Trimming pared 3 bases from V and 1 base from J, leaving 1 base between. Germline CDR1 SGHTA, CDR2 FQGNSA. Written as DNA, the CDR3 is TGTGCCAGCAGCTTTTCCTACGAGCAGTACTTC. It translates to CASSFSYEQYF.

This clone was picked up one time. This chain joins TRBV7-2 and TRBJ2-1, with D tentatively TRBD2 (5 bases). Germline V gives CDR1 SGHTA, CDR2 FQGNSA. This CDR3 has 15 residues. Trimming pared 1 base from V and 1 base from J, leaving 8 bases between. The chain's CDR3 is CASSLGLHSYNEQFF. DNA of the CDR3: TGTGCCAGCAGCTTAGGACTACATTCCTACAATGAGCAGTTCTTC.

The rearrangement links TRBV5-1 to TRBJ1-3, with no clear D. V lost 5 bases and J 0 bases, leaving 9 bases between the germline ends. Germline V gene sequence: CDR1 SGHRS, CDR2 YFSETQ. CDR3 length: 14 amino acids. CDR3 residues: CASSSSSSGNTIYF. CDR3 in DNA: TGCGCCAGCAGTTCGAGCAGCTCTGGAAACACCATATATTTT.

The chain uses TRBV29-1 and TRBJ2-3; TRBD2 aligns across 10 bases. CDR3 length: 15 residues. Per the germline V gene, CDR1 is SQVTM and CDR2 is ANQGSEA. The trim removed 2 bases at V and 0 bases at J, leaving 2 bases unmatched. Written as DNA, the CDR3 is TGCAGCGTTGAACAGACTAGCGGGAGCACAGATACGCAGTATTTT. This encodes CSVEQTSGSTDTQYF.

The chain links TRBV5-4 to TRBJ2-5; perhaps TRBD1 as D (6 bases). CDR1 and CDR2 (germline): SGHNT, YYREEE (reference sequence). The CDR3 is made up of 14 amino acids. Trimming removed 4 bases from V and 1 base from J, with 11 bases in between. The CDR3 DNA is TGTGCCAGCAGCGAGGGACACCCCCAAGAGACCCAGTACTTC. The encoded protein is CASSEGHPQETQYF. Using reference TRBV5-4 and TRBJ2-5 for the parts outside the CDR3, the full variable domain is ETGVTQSPTHLIKTRGQQVTLRCSSQSGHNTVSWYQQALGQGPQFIFQYYREEENGRGNFPPRFSGLQFPNYSSELNVNALELDDSALYLCASSEGHPQETQYFGPGTRLLVL.

The chain joins TRBV6-4 to TRBJ2-3; D remains unclear. Trimming stripped 5 bases from V and 3 bases from J, with 9 bases between. Germline values: CDR1 MRHNA, CDR2 SNTAGT. This CDR3 spans 13 amino acids. CDR3 region: CASSNSRTDTQYF. The CDR3 nucleotides read TGTGCCAGCAGTAATTCTAGGACAGATACGCAGTATTTT.

The DNA of the CDR3 is TGCGCCAGCAGTGAGCAAGTTAACACCGGGGAGCTGTTTTTT. This gives the protein CASSEQVNTGELFF. V usage is TRBV10-1 and J usage is TRBJ2-2; D not resolved. V was pared by 2 bases and J by 2 bases, with 6 bases between. CDR1 is WNHNN and CDR2 is SYGVQD in the germline V gene (reference sequence). The CDR3 is 14 residues long.

V gene TRBV18 combines with J gene TRBJ1-1; a weak D match, TRBD1 (6 bases). Deletions cut 0 bases from V and 0 bases from J, with 11 bases between. The CDR3 extends over 16 amino acids. The germline CDR1 and CDR2 sequences are KGHSH and LQKENI. DNA of the CDR3: TGTGCCAGCTCACCACCGCGGGGGGGGCTGAACACTGAAGCTTTCTTT. Amino acid sequence: CASSPPRGGLNTEAFF.

The V gene is TRBV29-1, the J gene TRBJ1-1; D is ambiguous. Germline CDR1 reads SQVTM; CDR2 reads ANQGSEA. V lost 3 bases, J lost 7 bases, and 18 bases lay in between. The length of the CDR3 is 14 residues. CDR3 nucleotides: TGCAGCGTTGATCGCAGCCGACCTTCTGTTGAAGCTTTCTTT. Amino acids: CSVDRSRPSVEAFF.

V usage is TRBV7-9 and J usage is TRBJ2-1; TRBD2 aligns across 8 bases. V shed 5 bases and J 0 bases; nucleotides not matched to a gene: 9. The CDR3 runs 17 residues. Germline V gene data show CDR1 as SEHNR and CDR2 as FQNEAQ (reference sequence). In DNA form, the CDR3 reads TGTGCCAGCAGCAGCCCCTTGAGCGGGAGCTCCTACAATGAGCAGTTCTTC. This encodes CASSSPLSGSSYNEQFF.

The chain couples TRBV5-1 to TRBJ2-7; perhaps TRBD2 as D (6 bases). The V end was cut by 4 bases, the J end by 1 base, with 18 bases between. This CDR3 has 16 residues. Germline V CDR1 and CDR2: SGHRS, YFSETQ. CDR3 bases: TGCGCCAGCAGCCTTGGGGGAGGTGGGGCTTCCTACGAGCAGTACTTC. The encoded protein is CASSLGGGGASYEQYF.

The chain combines TRBV7-9 with TRBJ2-1; 9 bases agree with TRBD2. The CDR3 is 16 residues long. V gave up 0 bases and J gave up 5 bases; unmatched junction bases: 5. Germline V CDR1 and CDR2: SEHNR, FQNEAQ (reference sequence). This chain's CDR3 is CASSLALAGGHNEQFF. In DNA, the CDR3 is TGTGCCAGCAGCTTAGCGCTTGCGGGAGGGCACAATGAGCAGTTCTTC.

The chain employs TRBV21-1 and TRBJ1-4; the table's D gene call, TRBD1, was not cross checked with the DNA. TRBV21-1 is shown as a pseudogene. CDR3 length: 18 residues. CDR3 sequence (DNA): TGTGCCAGCAGCAAAGGGTCAGGGACAGGGGGCTTACATGAAAAACTGTTTTTT. The encoded protein is CASSKGSGTGGLHEKLFF.

The CDR3 is CSASGRGHGYTF. CDR3 DNA sequence: TGCAGTGCTAGTGGCAGGGGTCATGGCTACACCTTC. This chain uses TRBV20-1 with TRBJ1-2, with D possibly being TRBD1 (6 bases). The length of the CDR3 is 12 residues. CDR1 is DFQATT and CDR2 is SNEGSKA in the germline V gene (reference sequence). V lost 3 bases, J lost 6 bases, and 11 bases lay in between.

The chain recombines TRBV24-1 with TRBJ1-2, with D unresolved. Germline-derived CDR1 and CDR2 are KGHDR and SFDVKD. The V and J ends lost 3 bases and 7 bases respectively, with 11 bases between them. The CDR3 contains 13 residues. CDR3 region: CATSDRQSGGYTF. CDR3 sequence (DNA): TGTGCCACCAGTGATCGGCAGTCAGGTGGCTACACCTTC.